This T cell receptor (beta chain) was recorded in a study of T-cell memory formation after mild COVID-19. The CDR3 is made up of 17 amino acids. The V gene lost 3 bases and the J gene lost 3 bases, with 19 bases spanning the gap. Germline V gene data show CDR1 as MNHEY and CDR2 as SVGAGI. TCRdb reprocessed the 5' RACE reads via MiXCR and lists one record per CDR3 protein. The repertoire holds under 250,000 distinct CDR3 sequences, with roughly 30% as singletons. This clonotype occurred once. The source material was PBMCs or a T cell subset sorted from them (not recorded which). The clonotype was recovered from an adult woman who had mild COVID-19 (a few samples of this study predate the infection). Cell type and time point are not known. V gene TRBV6-5 combines with J gene TRBJ2-3; D tentatively fits TRBD1 or TRBD2 (5 bases each). CDR3 nucleotide sequence: TGTGCCAGCAGTTATCTGCCCCCTCAGGGACGGACAGATACGCAGTATTTT. It is translated as CASSYLPPQGRTDTQYF.